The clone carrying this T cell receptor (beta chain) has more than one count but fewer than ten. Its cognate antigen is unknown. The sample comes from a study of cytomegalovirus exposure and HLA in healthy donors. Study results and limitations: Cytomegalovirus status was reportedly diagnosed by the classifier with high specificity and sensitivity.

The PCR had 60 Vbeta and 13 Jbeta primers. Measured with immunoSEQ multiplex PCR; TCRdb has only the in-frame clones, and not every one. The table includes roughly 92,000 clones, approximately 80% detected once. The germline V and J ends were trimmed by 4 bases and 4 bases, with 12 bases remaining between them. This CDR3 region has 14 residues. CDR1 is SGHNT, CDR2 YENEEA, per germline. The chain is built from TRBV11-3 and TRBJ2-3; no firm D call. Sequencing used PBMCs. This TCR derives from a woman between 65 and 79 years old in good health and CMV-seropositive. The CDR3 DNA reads TGTGCCAGCAGCTCGCCGCGGTCGGCAGATACGCAGTATTTT. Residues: CASSSPRSADTQYF. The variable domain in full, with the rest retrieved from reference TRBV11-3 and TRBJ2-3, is EAGVVQSPRYKIIEKKQPVAFWCNPISGHNTLYWYLQNLGQGPELLIRYENEEAVDDSQLPKDRFSAERLKGVDSTLKIQPAELGDSAVYLCASSSPRSADTQYFGPGTRLTVL.